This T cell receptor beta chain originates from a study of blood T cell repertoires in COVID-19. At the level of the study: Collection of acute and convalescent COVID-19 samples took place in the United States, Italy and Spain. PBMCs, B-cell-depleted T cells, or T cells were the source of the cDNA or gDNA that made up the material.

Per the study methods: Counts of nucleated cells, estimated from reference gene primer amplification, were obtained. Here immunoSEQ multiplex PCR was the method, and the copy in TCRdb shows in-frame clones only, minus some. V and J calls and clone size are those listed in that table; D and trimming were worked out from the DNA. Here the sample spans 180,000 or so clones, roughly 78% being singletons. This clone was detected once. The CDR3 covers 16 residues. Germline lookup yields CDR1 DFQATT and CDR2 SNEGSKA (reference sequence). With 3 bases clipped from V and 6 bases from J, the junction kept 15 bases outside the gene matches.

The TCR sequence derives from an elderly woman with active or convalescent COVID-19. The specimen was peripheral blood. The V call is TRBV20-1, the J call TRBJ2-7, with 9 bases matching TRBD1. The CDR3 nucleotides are TGCAGTGCTAGTAGCCAACGACAGGGGGATCGGGGCGAGCAGTACTTC. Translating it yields CSASSQRQGDRGEQYF.